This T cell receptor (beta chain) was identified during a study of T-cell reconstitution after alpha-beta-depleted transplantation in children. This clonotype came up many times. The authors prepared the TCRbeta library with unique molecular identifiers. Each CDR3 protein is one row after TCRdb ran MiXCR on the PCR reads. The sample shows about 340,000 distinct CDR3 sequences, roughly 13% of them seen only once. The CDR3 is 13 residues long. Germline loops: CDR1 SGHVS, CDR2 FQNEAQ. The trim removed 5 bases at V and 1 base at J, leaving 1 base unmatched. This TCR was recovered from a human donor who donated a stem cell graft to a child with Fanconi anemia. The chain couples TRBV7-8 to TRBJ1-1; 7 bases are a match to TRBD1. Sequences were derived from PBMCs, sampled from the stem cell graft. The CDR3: CASSGDRNTEAFF. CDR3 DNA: TGTGCCAGCAGCGGGGACAGGAACACTGAAGCTTTCTTT.